These 30 T cell receptor beta chains share one sample of origin, sequenced in a study of blood T cell repertoires in COVID-19. Sequencing was performed with immunoSEQ multiplex PCR; in TCRdb, only in-frame clones are kept and a portion is missing. The table has under 450,000 clones, around four fifths seen once; the top ten hold about 5%. Sequenced input: PBMCs or T cells enriched from blood (not recorded which). Receptors originate from a woman between 45 and 60 years old who had recovered from COVID-19.

About this clone itself: The sample contains more than one DNA sequence encoding this CDR3. The chain employs TRBV3-1 (or the pseudogene TRBV3-2) and TRBJ2-5; possibly TRBD2 for D (5 bases). This CDR3 contains 14 residues. V shed 1 base and J shed 1 base, with 7 bases lying between them. Germline V gene lookup returns CDR1 LGHDT and CDR2 YNNKEL (reference sequence). CDR3 residues: CASSQAGGQETQYF. The DNA of the CDR3 is TGTGCCAGCAGCCAAGCAGGAGGCCAAGAGACCCAGTACTTC.

This clone was recorded once. The chain carries TRBV7-9 and TRBJ2-1; 11 nucleotides agree with TRBD2. The V gene's germline CDR1 is SEHNR and CDR2 FQNEAQ (reference sequence). CDR3 length: 18 residues. V trimming: 0 bases; J trimming: 2 bases; junction bases outside the gene matches: 6. The CDR3 here is CASSLAMASGRTYNEQFF. The DNA of the CDR3 is TGTGCCAGCAGCTTAGCTATGGCTAGCGGGAGGACCTACAATGAGCAGTTCTTC.

The J gene is TRBJ1-6, the V gene TRBV5-4, with D perhaps TRBD1 (6 bases). Germline loops: CDR1 SGHNT, CDR2 YYREEE (reference sequence). V lost 4 bases and J lost 8, with 16 bases in between. The CDR3 has 15 amino acids. As DNA, the CDR3 is TGTGCCAGCAGCCGAAAACAGGGTACGGATTCACCCCTCCACTTT. Protein product: CASSRKQGTDSPLHF. Combining the CDR3 with reference TRBV5-4 and TRBJ1-6 gives the whole variable domain ETGVTQSPTHLIKTRGQQVTLRCSSQSGHNTVSWYQQALGQGPQFIFQYYREEENGRGNFPPRFSGLQFPNYSSELNVNALELDDSALYLCASSRKQGTDSPLHFGNGTRLTVT.

The rearrangement links TRBV7-2 to TRBJ2-4, with 7 bases aligning to TRBD2. Germline CDR1 reads SGHTA; CDR2 reads FQGNSA. Trimming at V came to 1 base and at J to 0 bases, leaving 9 bases not matched to a gene. The CDR3 is 18 residues long. CDR3 sequence (DNA): TGTGCCAGCAGCTTAGTCGCGGTGGGGGGGTTAGCCAAAAACATTCAGTACTTC. This gives the protein CASSLVAVGGLAKNIQYF.

This clone was observed a single time. This chain uses TRBV6-2 or TRBV6-3 with TRBJ2-7; D might be TRBD1 (6 bases). V lost 2 bases and J 2 bases, leaving 10 bases between the germline ends. Germline V gene lookup returns CDR1 MNHEY and CDR2 SVGEGT. The CDR3 is 14 amino acids. The CDR3, as DNA: TGTGCCAGCAGTTACAGACAGGAGACCTACGAGCAGTACTTC. Translating it yields CASSYRQETYEQYF.

This chain joins TRBV4-3 and TRBJ1-2, with 9 bases matching TRBD1. Germline lookup yields CDR1 LGHNA and CDR2 YSLEER. The CDR3 is made up of 13 amino acids. After removal of 4 bases from V and 6 bases from J, the junction contained 3 bases not matched to a gene. Here the CDR3 DNA reads TGCGCCAGCAGCCGGACAGGGGTGGATGGCTACACCTTC. This translates into CASSRTGVDGYTF.

This rearrangement joins TRBV7-8 to TRBJ2-7, with 8 bases that match TRBD2. CDR3 length equals 14 residues. CDR1 and CDR2 (germline): SGHVS, FQNEAQ. V shed 3 bases and J 2 bases; nucleotides not matched to a gene: 3. The CDR3 protein is CASSFSGEAYEQYF. The CDR3 DNA is TGTGCCAGCAGCTTTAGCGGGGAGGCCTACGAGCAGTACTTC. The full variable domain, in which reference TRBV7-8 and TRBJ2-7 provide the parts outside the CDR3, is GAGVSQSPRYKVAKRGQDVALRCDPISGHVSLFWYQQALGQGPEFLTYFQNEAQLDKSGLPSDRFFAERPEGSVSTLKIQRTQQEDSAVYLCASSFSGEAYEQYFGPGTRLTVT.

This clone has only a few counts. The genes are TRBV5-1 and TRBJ2-2, with 8 bases that match TRBD2. V lost 4 bases to trimming and J lost 4 bases; unmatched junction nucleotides: 12. The CDR3 consists of 17 residues. The germline V gene encodes CDR1 SGHRS and CDR2 YFSETQ. The CDR3 loop reads CASSPHREGWGTGELFF. For the CDR3, the DNA is TGCGCCAGCAGCCCCCACCGGGAGGGTTGGGGCACCGGGGAGCTGTTTTTT.

In this sample, this clone turned up once. The chain uses TRBV7-3 and TRBJ2-1; 10 nucleotides match TRBD2. The J segment lost 9 bases and the V segment lost 5 bases, leaving 10 bases of the junction unmatched. This CDR3 has 15 residues. The germline V gene encodes CDR1 SGHTA and CDR2 FQGTGA. The CDR3 DNA sequence: TGTGCCAGCAGCCCGGGTAGCGGGGGGCAGATTGAGCAGTTCTTC. This translates into CASSPGSGGQIEQFF.

The genes are TRBV7-9 and TRBJ2-2; 10 bases are shared with TRBD1. Germline V gene lookup returns CDR1 SEHNR and CDR2 FQNEAQ (reference sequence). The CDR3 has 14 residues. V gave up 5 bases and J gave up 7 bases; unmatched junction bases: 4. CDR3 DNA sequence: TGTGCCAGCAGCGGAGGACAGGGGGTCGGGGAGCTGTTTTTT. Residues: CASSGGQGVGELFF.

This clone was counted once. At one end the junction does not follow the germline gene, possibly because of a read error. The V call is TRBV14, the J call TRBJ2-5; D is perhaps TRBD1 (5 bases). The CDR3 covers 13 residues. CDR1 and CDR2 from the germline V gene are SGHDN and FVKESK. The CDR3 is CASSQVSWAGIDF. The DNA for the CDR3 is TGTGCCAGCAGCCAAGTGTCCTGGGCAGGGATTGACTTC.

The chain couples TRBV9 to TRBJ2-5; 8 nucleotides align to TRBD2. Germline CDR1 SGDLS, CDR2 YYNGEE. The CDR3 is 16 residues long. V shed 4 bases and J 4 bases; nucleotides not matched to a gene: 12. Here the CDR3 DNA reads TGTGCCAGCAGCCGTGACAGCGGGAGCTTAGGAGAGACCCAGTACTTC. Protein sequence: CASSRDSGSLGETQYF. Together with reference TRBV9 and TRBJ2-5, the CDR3 gives the full variable domain: DSGVTQTPKHLITATGQRVTLRCSPRSGDLSVYWYQQSLDQGLQFLIQYYNGEERAKGNILERFSAQQFPDLHSELNLSSLELGDSALYFCASSRDSGSLGETQYFGPGTRLLVL.

V is TRBV5-1 and J is TRBJ2-2; 12 bases match TRBD2. J lost 0 bases, V lost 2 bases, and 5 bases had no gene match. The CDR3 covers 18 residues. CDR1 and CDR2 from the germline V gene are SGHRS and YFSETQ. CDR3 region: CASSLGGLAGTNTGELFF. CDR3 sequence (DNA): TGCGCCAGCAGCTTAGGCGGACTAGCGGGGACGAACACCGGGGAGCTGTTTTTT.

The rearrangement joins TRBV19 to TRBJ2-1; 13 bases are a match to TRBD2. Germline CDR1 is LNHDA and CDR2 is SQIVND (reference sequence). J was trimmed by 3 bases and V by 5 bases; bases with no gene match: 19. This CDR3 is 21 amino acids long. DNA of the CDR3: TGTGCCAGTAGTTTGGCAGGGGGCGGTGTGACTAGCGGGAGGTACTACAATGAGCAGTTCTTC. It translates to CASSLAGGGVTSGRYYNEQFF.

The chain combines TRBV6-2 or TRBV6-3 with TRBJ1-5; tentative D call: TRBD1 (6 bases). Trimming stripped 4 bases from V and 2 bases from J, with 18 bases between. The germline CDR1 and CDR2 sequences are MNHEY and SVGEGT. There are 17 residues in the CDR3. As DNA, the CDR3 is TGTGCCAGCAGTTTCCTTCAGGGGCAGGCTGGCAATCAGCCCCAGCATTTT. Its protein is CASSFLQGQAGNQPQHF.

The V gene is TRBV5-1, the J gene TRBJ1-1; a weak D match, TRBD1 (5 bases). The CDR3 sequence is 14 residues long. The V end was cut by 5 bases, the J end by 1 base, with 12 bases between. Germline V CDR1 and CDR2: SGHRS, YFSETQ. CDR3 loop: CASRVGGSNTEAFF. The CDR3 region has the DNA TGCGCCAGCAGGGTGGGGGGTTCGAACACTGAAGCTTTCTTT.

J is TRBJ1-6 and V is TRBV7-9, with a possible D match to TRBD1 (6 bases). Germline CDR1 and CDR2: SEHNR and FQNEAQ (reference sequence). CDR3 length: 14 residues. V gave up 7 bases and J gave up 9 bases, with 16 bases separating them. The CDR3 protein is CASTEDSGGSPLHF. CDR3 bases: TGTGCCAGCACCGAGGACAGCGGAGGTTCACCCCTCCACTTT.

CDR3 in amino acids: CASSQDKASYNEQFF. The CDR3, as DNA: TGCGCCAGCAGCCAAGATAAAGCTTCCTACAATGAGCAGTTCTTC. The chain couples TRBV4-3 to TRBJ2-1; the D is unclear. CDR3 length equals 15 residues. Trimming cost V 0 bases and J 1 base, with 7 bases left between them. Germline CDR1 LGHNA, CDR2 YSLEER.

With respect to this clone: One junction end disagrees with the germline gene, perhaps due to a read error. The genes are TRBV6-5 and TRBJ1-1; possibly TRBD1 for D (6 bases). Per germline, CDR1 MNHEY and CDR2 SVGAGI. The length of the CDR3 is 14 residues. The CDR3 DNA is TGTGCCAGTAGTTTACAACAGGGTGCGCCTGAAGCTTTCTTT. Its protein product is CASSLQQGAPEAFF.

The gene calls are TRBV30 and TRBJ1-3, with TRBD1 identical over 8 bases. Germline V gene data show CDR1 as GTSNPN and CDR2 as SVGIG (reference sequence). The V segment lost 3 bases and the J segment 7 bases; nucleotides outside the gene matches: 5. CDR3 length: 13 amino acids. Here the CDR3 reads CAWRTGGGNTIYF. The CDR3 DNA is TGTGCCTGGAGAACAGGGGGTGGGAACACCATATATTTT.

The chain joins TRBV12-3 or TRBV12-4 to TRBJ1-1; TRBD1 is a possible D gene (5 bases). The CDR3 length is 13 residues. The germline V and J ends were trimmed by 3 bases and 5 bases, with 10 bases remaining between them. CDR3 nucleotide sequence: TGTGCCAGCAGTTTGGGGCAGACGACTGAAGCTTTCTTT. This sequence encodes CASSLGQTTEAFF.

Points on this clone: With a much larger clone just one base away, this may be a read error. This CDR3 is also generated by other DNA sequences in the sample. The gene calls are TRBV3-1 (or the pseudogene TRBV3-2) and TRBJ1-1, with 9 bases lining up with TRBD1. V shed 3 bases and J 1 base; nucleotides not matched to a gene: 0. Looked up from germline, CDR1 is LGHDT and CDR2 is YNNKEL (reference sequence). CDR3 length: 14 residues. CDR3 nucleotides: TGTGCCAGCAGCCAGGGACAGGGGAACACTGAAGCTTTCTTT. This translates into CASSQGQGNTEAFF.

The rearrangement links TRBV11-3 to TRBJ1-1; tentative D call: TRBD1 (5 bases). CDR3 length: 14 residues. V dropped 2 bases and J dropped 10 bases, with 17 bases sitting between them. Germline V CDR1 and CDR2: SGHNT, YENEEA. The CDR3 sequence: CASSLPGGFYGAFF. The CDR3 nucleotides are TGTGCCAGCAGCTTACCTGGGGGGTTTTACGGAGCTTTCTTT.

The count of this clone is one. V usage is TRBV20-1 and J usage is TRBJ1-5; TRBD1 agrees at 10 bases. Germline V gene data show CDR1 as DFQATT and CDR2 as SNEGSKA (reference sequence). J was trimmed by 2 bases and V by 6 bases; bases with no gene match: 4. The CDR3 is made up of 14 amino acids. This CDR3 is CSASGQGGNQPQHF. DNA for the CDR3: TGCAGTGCCAGTGGACAGGGGGGCAATCAGCCCCAGCATTTT.

The chain links TRBV6-2 or TRBV6-3 to TRBJ1-5; the D is unclear. Germline values: CDR1 MNHEY, CDR2 SVGEGT. The CDR3 loop spans 13 amino acids. V lost 3 bases and J 1 base, leaving 4 bases between the germline ends. The DNA for the CDR3 is TGTGCCAGCAGTTATGTAAGCAATCAGCCCCAGCATTTT. It translates to CASSYVSNQPQHF.

The V call is TRBV7-2, the J call TRBJ1-6; D is perhaps TRBD1 (5 bases). V lost 1 base, J lost 4 bases, and 8 bases lay in between. Germline V gene sequence: CDR1 SGHTA, CDR2 FQGNSA. CDR3 size: 15 residues. In DNA, the CDR3 is TGTGCCAGCAGCTTAGGCGGGGGTTATAATTCACCCCTCCACTTT. Protein product: CASSLGGGYNSPLHF.

The V call is TRBV6-5, the J call TRBJ1-6; D unresolved. Germline assignment: CDR1 MNHEY and CDR2 SVGAGI. This CDR3 region has 15 residues. The germline V and J ends were trimmed by 4 bases and 0 bases, with 7 bases remaining between them. DNA of the CDR3: TGTGCCAGCAGTTCGGAGAGCTCCTATAATTCACCCCTCCACTTT. This sequence encodes CASSSESSYNSPLHF.

This chain joins TRBV12-5 and TRBJ1-2; no clear D gene. Trimming cost V 2 bases and J 2 bases, with 6 bases left between them. Germline loops: CDR1 LGHNT, CDR2 FRNRAP. The CDR3 is 13 amino acids. CDR3 sequence: CASGLSVNYGYTF. CDR3 nucleotides: TGTGCTAGTGGTTTGTCAGTAAACTATGGCTACACCTTC. Variable domain in full (rest from reference TRBV12-5 and TRBJ1-2): DARVTQTPRHKVTEMGQEVTMRCQPILGHNTVFWYRQTMMQGLELLAYFRNRAPLDDSGMPKDRFSAEMPDATLATLKIQPSEPRDSAVYFCASGLSVNYGYTFGSGTRLTVV.

The rearrangement joins TRBV3-1 (or the pseudogene TRBV3-2) to TRBJ1-5; tentatively, D is TRBD1 (5 bases). V was cut by 8 bases and J by 10 bases, with 18 bases left in between. The CDR3 spans 13 residues. CDR1 is LGHDT and CDR2 is YNNKEL in the germline V gene (reference sequence). The CDR3 reads CASSQGSGGPQHF. The CDR3 bases are TGTGCCAGCTCCCAAGGGTCGGGGGGACCCCAGCATTTT.

The chain couples TRBV7-2 to TRBJ1-5; D is unresolved. This CDR3 spans 15 amino acids. V shed 0 bases and J shed 7 bases, with 13 bases lying between them. Germline-derived CDR1 and CDR2 are SGHTA and FQGNSA. The CDR3 DNA reads TGTGCCAGCAGCTTAGCGAATGGCCAGTTCCAGCCCCAGCATTTT. Translating it yields CASSLANGQFQPQHF.